This record looks at one TCR beta chain sequence and its context. As yet, its antigen is unknown. Isolated RNA was reverse transcribed in full, so expressed TCRB transcripts were sequenced. Sequenced by immunoSEQ multiplex PCR; TCRdb stores in-frame clones only, minus some. The table lists 150,000 to 170,000 clones, less than 9.5% of them singletons. Over 95% purity was reached by all sorted populations. Deletions cut 6 bases from V and 6 bases from J, with 18 bases between. The germline gives CDR1 MDHEN, CDR2 SYDVKM. The length of the CDR3 is 15 residues. The sample is drawn from a study of beta chain features in type 1 diabetes. In the study overall: The samples had approximately 100,000,000 sorted cells examined in all.

Broader study findings: Within the patient group, naive, central memory and Treg TCRB repertoires appeared more similar to each other than within healthy donors.

The V call is TRBV28, the J call TRBJ2-4; TRBD1 is a possible D gene (6 bases). The receptor was isolated from a young man in good health. Material for sequencing was central memory CD4+ T cells from blood. This CDR3 reads CASSIGPARGNIQYF. The DNA of the CDR3 is TGTGCCAGCAGCATAGGACCAGCCAGGGGAAACATTCAGTACTTC.